The sequence of this TCR beta chain was determined in a study of T cell responses to AZD1222 COVID-19 vaccine (dated by TCRdb to the early 2020s). Looking at the study overall: A total of just over 230 trial participants underwent TCR sequencing, of whom more than 200 had received two doses of AZD1222 and 26 had received two doses of the MenACWY control vaccine. Trial participants were enrolled into age subgroups of 18-55, 56-69 and 70-plus years, which contained about 150, 27 and 61 TCR-sequenced participants, respectively. Overall study outcomes, separate from this receptor: Only five or six AZD1222 recipients were SARS-CoV-2 seropositive at baseline, limiting conclusions about previously exposed vaccinees. Because no day 14 peak-response samples were available, repertoires were characterized only after the peak T cell response. Most participants were white British and females outnumbered males, and the authors suggested that clonal diversity may have been underestimated. After two AZD1222 doses, spike-specific TCR breadth and depth were significantly higher than at day 0 and than in MenACWY recipients. Epitopes outside the regions mutated in the B.1.351 and B.1.1.7 variants were reportedly recognized by nearly half of the unique spike-specific TCRs. CD4 TCRs associated with the vaccine covered the entire spike protein, and the dominant responses were in regions 160-218 and 743-854. In the small 56-69-year group, the increase in depth fell short of significance, most likely because of low power.

The time point label, as the study defines it: about 28 days (+/-7) after the second vaccine dose. AZD1222 recipients with second doses at about 4 weeks or about 12 weeks were pooled, because spike-specific TCR depth and breadth did not differ between schedules. Vaccinee samples came from UK trials COV001 and COV002, including a single-blind randomized controlled phase 2/3 trial of AZD1222 (ChAdOx1 nCoV-19) in healthy adults. For TCRbeta chain sequencing, PBMC samples were collected from trial participants at day 0 and at day 28 after the second dose. The CDR3 regions of human TCRbeta chains were analyzed by immunosequencing. The paper's data handling went like this. Repertoire TCRs were checked for matches against a reference library of SARS-CoV-2-specific TCRs that had been generated using the MIRA antigen-specificity platform. Breadth was defined as the fraction of unique TCRs that were SARS-CoV-2-associated. Depth was defined as the fraction of total T cells that were SARS-CoV-2-associated. Each spike-specific TCR was assigned to its reactive spike region and to a CD4 or CD8 class using the MIRA data. Log10-transformed breadth and depth values were compared by one-way ANOVA with Sidak's multiple comparisons tests. TCRdb holds this immuneACCESS table with in-frame rearrangements only. Some clones are missing; in checked studies, unresolved V genes explain under half, and the rest has no known cause. That table supplies the V and J calls and clone size; D and trimming were determined from the DNA. For this sample the table gives 100,000 to 150,000 clones, of which approximately 85% were detected only once. Clones ranked in the top ten supply 4.4% of the sample.

In the case of this clone: The antigen it binds to is not known. Base-call qualities are not available, and no considerably larger clone is one nucleotide away.

From the cysteine up to the phenylalanine, the CDR3 has a length of 17 residues. This entry keeps only the CDR3 DNA: 51 bases, framed from base 1. Clipping removes 6 bases from V and 4 bases from J, with 13 as the unmatched junction base count. Sequences SNHLY (CDR1) and FYNNEI (CDR2) are obtained from the germline V gene. Recombination joined TRBV2 with TRBJ2-1, with 9 bases matching TRBD2. The sequence derives from an adult who received the AZD1222 COVID-19 vaccine. The specimen was peripheral blood, collected 28 days after the second AZD1222 dose. The CDR3 is CASRPDLRGGRYNEQFF. The DNA reads as follows: TGTGCCAGCAGGCCAGACTTGCGGGGGGGCCGGTACAATGAGCAGTTCTTC.